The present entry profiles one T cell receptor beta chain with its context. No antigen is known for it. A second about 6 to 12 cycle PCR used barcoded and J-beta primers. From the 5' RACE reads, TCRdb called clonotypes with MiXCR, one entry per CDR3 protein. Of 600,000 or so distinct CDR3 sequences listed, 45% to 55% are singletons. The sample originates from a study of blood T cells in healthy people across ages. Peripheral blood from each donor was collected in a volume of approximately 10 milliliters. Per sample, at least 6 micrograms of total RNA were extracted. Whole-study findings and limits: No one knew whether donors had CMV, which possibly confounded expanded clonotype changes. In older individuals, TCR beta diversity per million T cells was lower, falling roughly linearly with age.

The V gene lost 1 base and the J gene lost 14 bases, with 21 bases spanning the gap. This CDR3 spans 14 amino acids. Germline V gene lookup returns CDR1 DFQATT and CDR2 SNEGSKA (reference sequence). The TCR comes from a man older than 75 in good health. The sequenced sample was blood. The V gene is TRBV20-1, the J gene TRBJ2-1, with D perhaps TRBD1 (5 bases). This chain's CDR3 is CSARGVRTTDPEFF. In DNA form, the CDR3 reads TGCAGTGCTAGAGGGGTAAGAACGACAGACCCAGAGTTCTTC.